This T cell receptor (beta chain) was captured by sequencing in a study of long-term antiretroviral therapy in people with HIV. Study-wide results and caveats: Blood sampling spanned 2004 to 2017, possibly under older ART regimens.

V was clipped by 7 bases and J by 6 bases, with 19 bases between them. Germline-derived CDR1 and CDR2 are MNHEY and SMNVEV (reference sequence). The CDR3 totals 15 residues. They ran version v3.0 of the immunoSEQ assay at survey level. Method: immunoSEQ multiplex PCR; TCRdb's copy keeps in-frame clones and lacks some. The sample shows 10,000 to 15,000 clones, about 78% of them seen only once. Remarks on this clone: Its antigen is still unknown.

Every specimen provided about 0.9-11 million cryopreserved PBMC before DNA extraction took place. Sequenced here: unsorted PBMCs, sampled 1.3 years after starting antiretroviral therapy. This clonotype originated in a woman aged 18-35 years with HIV. This chain connects TRBV27 to TRBJ2-1, with D possibly being TRBD1 (6 bases). The CDR3 DNA is TGTGCCAGCAAATACCTAGGGGGATCAAGCAATGAGCAGTTCTTC. This codes for CASKYLGGSSNEQFF.